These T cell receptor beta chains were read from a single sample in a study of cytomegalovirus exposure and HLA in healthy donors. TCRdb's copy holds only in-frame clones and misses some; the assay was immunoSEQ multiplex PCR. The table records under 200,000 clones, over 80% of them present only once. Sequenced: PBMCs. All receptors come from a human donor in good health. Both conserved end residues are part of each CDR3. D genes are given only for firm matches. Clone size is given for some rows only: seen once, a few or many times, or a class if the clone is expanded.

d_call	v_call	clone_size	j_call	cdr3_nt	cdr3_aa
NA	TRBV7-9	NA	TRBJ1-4	TGTGCCAGCGCGGCGGAAAAACTGTTTTTT	CASAAEKLFF
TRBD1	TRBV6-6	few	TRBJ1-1	TGTGCCAGCAGTTATCCGACAGGGAATGGGGAGGCTTTCTTT	CASSYPTGNGEAFF
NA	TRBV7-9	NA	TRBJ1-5	TGTGCCAGCAGCGCTACAGGGAATCAGCCCCAGCATTTT	CASSATGNQPQHF
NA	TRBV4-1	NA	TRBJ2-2	TGCGCCAGCAGCCAAGGGACAGTGACCGGGGAGCTGTTTTTT	CASSQGTVTGELFF
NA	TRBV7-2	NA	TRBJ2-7	TGTGCCAGCAGCTCGATCCTGGGACATGTCGAGCAGTACTTC	CASSSILGHVEQYF
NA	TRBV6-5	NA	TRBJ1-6	TGTGCCAGCAGTTACGGTCCAGGCTCACCCCTCCACTTT	CASSYGPGSPLHF
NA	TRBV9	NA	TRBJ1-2	TGTGCCAGTACCACCTCACAGGGTCCCCGTGGCTACACCTTC	CASTTSQGPRGYTF
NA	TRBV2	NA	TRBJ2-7	TGTGCCAGCAGTGAGGGCAGGGGCCACGAGCAGTACTTC	CASSEGRGHEQYF
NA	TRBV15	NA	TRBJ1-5	TGTGCCACCAGCAGAGGCGGGGCAGATAGCAATCAGCCCCAGCATTTT	CATSRGGADSNQPQHF
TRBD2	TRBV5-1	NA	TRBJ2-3	TGCGCCAGCAGCCCGGGACTAGCGGGGGGCGCGGCAGATACGCAGTATTTT	CASSPGLAGGAADTQYF
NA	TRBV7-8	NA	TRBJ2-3	TGTGCCAGCAGCCCCCGACTGTCAGATACGCAGTATTTT	CASSPRLSDTQYF
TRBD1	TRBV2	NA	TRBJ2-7	TGTGCCAGCAGTTGGCCGGGACAGCCTTGGGAGCAGTACTTC	CASSWPGQPWEQYF
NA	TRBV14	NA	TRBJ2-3	TGTGCCAGCAGCCAAGATTGGGCAGGGACGCAGTATTTT	CASSQDWAGTQYF
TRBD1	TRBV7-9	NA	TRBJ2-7	TGTGCCAGCAGCTTAGACAGGGGGATGAACGAGCAGTACTTC	CASSLDRGMNEQYF
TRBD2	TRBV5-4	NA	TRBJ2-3	TGTGCCAGCAGCTTATCCGGGGGGGCGTATACGCAGTATTTT	CASSLSGGAYTQYF
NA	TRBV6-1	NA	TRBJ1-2	TGTGCCAGCAGTGAACAGGGTGACGACTATGGCTACACCTTC	CASSEQGDDYGYTF
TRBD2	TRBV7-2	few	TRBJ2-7	TGTGCCAGCAGCTTAGAGCAGGCCGGGAGGGAGCAGTACTTC	CASSLEQAGREQYF
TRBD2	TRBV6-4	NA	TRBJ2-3	TGTGCCAGCAGTGAAACTAGCGGGGGTTCAGATACGCAGTATTTT	CASSETSGGSDTQYF